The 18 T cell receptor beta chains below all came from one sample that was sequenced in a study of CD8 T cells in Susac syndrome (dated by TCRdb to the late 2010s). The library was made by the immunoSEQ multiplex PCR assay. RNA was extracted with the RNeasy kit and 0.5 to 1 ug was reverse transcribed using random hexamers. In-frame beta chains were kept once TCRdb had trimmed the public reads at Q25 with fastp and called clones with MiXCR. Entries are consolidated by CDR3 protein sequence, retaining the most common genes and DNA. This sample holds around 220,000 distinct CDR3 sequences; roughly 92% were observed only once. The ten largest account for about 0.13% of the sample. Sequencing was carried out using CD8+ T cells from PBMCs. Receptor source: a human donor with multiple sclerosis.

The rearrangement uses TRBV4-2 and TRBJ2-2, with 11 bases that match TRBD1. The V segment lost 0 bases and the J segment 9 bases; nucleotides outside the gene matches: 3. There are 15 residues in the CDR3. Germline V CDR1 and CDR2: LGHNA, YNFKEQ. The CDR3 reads CASSQDRTGGWELFF. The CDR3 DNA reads TGTGCCAGCAGCCAAGACCGGACAGGGGGCTGGGAGCTGTTTTTT.

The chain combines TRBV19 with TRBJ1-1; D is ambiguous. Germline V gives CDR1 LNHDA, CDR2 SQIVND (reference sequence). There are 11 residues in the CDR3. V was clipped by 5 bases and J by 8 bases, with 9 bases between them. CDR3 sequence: CASSFTAEAFF. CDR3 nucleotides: TGTGCCAGTAGTTTTACGGCCGAAGCTTTCTTT.

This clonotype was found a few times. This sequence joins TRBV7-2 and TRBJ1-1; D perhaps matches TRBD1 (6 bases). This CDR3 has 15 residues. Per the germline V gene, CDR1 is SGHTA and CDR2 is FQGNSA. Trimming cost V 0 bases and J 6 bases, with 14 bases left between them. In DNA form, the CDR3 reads TGTGCCAGCAGCTTAGCGGTAACGGGGGCGGCTGAAGCTTTCTTT. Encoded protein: CASSLAVTGAAEAFF.

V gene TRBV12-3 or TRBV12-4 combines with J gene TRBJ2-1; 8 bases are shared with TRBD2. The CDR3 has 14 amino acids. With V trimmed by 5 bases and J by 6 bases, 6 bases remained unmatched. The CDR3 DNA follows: TGTGCCAGCAGTCCCCCGGGACTAGGCAATGAGCAGTTCTTC. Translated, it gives CASSPPGLGNEQFF.

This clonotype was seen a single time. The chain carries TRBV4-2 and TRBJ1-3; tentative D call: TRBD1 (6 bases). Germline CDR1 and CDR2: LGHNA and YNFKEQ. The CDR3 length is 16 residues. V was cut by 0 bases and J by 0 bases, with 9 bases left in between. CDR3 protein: CASSQDEGVSGNTIYF. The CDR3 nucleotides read TGTGCCAGCAGCCAAGATGAGGGGGTCTCTGGAAACACCATATATTTT.

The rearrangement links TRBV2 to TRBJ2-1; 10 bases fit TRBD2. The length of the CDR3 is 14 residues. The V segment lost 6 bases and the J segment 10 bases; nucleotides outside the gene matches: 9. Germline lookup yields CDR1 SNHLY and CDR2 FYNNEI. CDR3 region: CASRPGTSEREQFF. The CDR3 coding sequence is TGTGCCAGCAGACCCGGGACTAGCGAAAGGGAGCAGTTCTTC.

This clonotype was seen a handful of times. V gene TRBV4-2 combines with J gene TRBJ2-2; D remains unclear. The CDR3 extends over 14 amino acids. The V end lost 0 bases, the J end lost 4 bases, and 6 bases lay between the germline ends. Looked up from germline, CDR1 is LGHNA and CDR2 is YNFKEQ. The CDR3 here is CASSQDPGTGELFF. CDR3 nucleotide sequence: TGTGCCAGCAGCCAAGACCCAGGCACCGGGGAGCTGTTTTTT.

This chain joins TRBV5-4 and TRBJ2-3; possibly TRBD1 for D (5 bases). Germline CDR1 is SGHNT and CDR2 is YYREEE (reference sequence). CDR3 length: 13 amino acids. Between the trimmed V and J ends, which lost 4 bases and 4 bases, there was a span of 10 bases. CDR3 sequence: CASSLDSSDTQYF. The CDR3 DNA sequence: TGTGCCAGCAGCCTCGACAGTTCAGATACGCAGTATTTT.

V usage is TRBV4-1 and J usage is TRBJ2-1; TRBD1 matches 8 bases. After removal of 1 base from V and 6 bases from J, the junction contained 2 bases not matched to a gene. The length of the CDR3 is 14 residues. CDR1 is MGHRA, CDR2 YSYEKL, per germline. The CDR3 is CASSQVDRGNEQFF. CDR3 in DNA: TGCGCCAGCAGCCAAGTTGACAGGGGCAATGAGCAGTTCTTC.

The CDR3 protein is CASSQLAGVGTDTQYF. CDR3 coding DNA: TGCGCCAGCAGCCAACTAGCGGGGGTGGGAACAGATACGCAGTATTTT. V and J are TRBV4-1 and TRBJ2-3; TRBD2 agrees at 10 bases. Unmatched junction bases numbered 5, after V lost 2 bases and J lost 3 bases. The CDR3 covers 16 residues. Germline V gene lookup returns CDR1 MGHRA and CDR2 YSYEKL.

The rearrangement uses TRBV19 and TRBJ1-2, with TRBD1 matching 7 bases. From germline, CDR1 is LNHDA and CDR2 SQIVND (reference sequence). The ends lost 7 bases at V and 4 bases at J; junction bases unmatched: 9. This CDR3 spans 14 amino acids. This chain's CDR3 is CASTRRDSLYGYTF. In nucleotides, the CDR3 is TGTGCCAGTACTCGGAGGGACAGCCTCTATGGCTACACCTTC. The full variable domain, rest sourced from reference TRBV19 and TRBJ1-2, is DGGITQSPKYLFRKEGQNVTLSCEQNLNHDAMYWYRQDPGQGLRLIYYSQIVNDFQKGDIAEGYSVSREKKESFPLTVTSAQKNPTAFYLCASTRRDSLYGYTFGSGTRLTVV.

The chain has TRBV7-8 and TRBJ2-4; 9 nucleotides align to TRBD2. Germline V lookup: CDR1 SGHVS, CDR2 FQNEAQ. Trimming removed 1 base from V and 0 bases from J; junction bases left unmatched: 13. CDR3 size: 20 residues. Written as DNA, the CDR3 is TGTGCCAGCAGCTTAGACTTTCTAGCGGGGCTAGCTTTAGCCAAAAACATTCAGTACTTC. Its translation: CASSLDFLAGLALAKNIQYF.

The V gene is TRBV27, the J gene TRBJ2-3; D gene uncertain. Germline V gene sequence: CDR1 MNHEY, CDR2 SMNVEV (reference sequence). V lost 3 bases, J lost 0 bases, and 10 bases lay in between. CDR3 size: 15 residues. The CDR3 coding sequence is TGTGCCAGCAGTTTCCTAGGCCCTAGCACAGATACGCAGTATTTT. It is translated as CASSFLGPSTDTQYF.

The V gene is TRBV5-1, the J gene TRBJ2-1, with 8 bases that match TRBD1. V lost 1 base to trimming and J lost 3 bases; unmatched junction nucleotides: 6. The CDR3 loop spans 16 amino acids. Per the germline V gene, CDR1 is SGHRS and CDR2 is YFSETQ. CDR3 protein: CASSLRTGNLYNEQFF. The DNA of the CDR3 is TGCGCCAGCAGCTTGAGGACAGGGAACCTCTACAATGAGCAGTTCTTC.

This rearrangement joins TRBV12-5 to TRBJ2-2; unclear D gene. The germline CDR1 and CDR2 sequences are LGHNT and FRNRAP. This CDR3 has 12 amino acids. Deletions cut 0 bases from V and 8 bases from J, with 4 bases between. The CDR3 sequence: CASGLVRGELFF. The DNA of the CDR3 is TGTGCTAGTGGTTTGGTAAGAGGGGAGCTGTTTTTT.

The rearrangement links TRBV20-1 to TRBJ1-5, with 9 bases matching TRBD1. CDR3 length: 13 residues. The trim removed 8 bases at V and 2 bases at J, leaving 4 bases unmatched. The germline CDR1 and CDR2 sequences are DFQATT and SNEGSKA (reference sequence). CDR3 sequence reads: CSPGDRGNQPQHF. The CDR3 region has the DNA TGCAGTCCCGGGGACAGGGGCAATCAGCCCCAGCATTTT.

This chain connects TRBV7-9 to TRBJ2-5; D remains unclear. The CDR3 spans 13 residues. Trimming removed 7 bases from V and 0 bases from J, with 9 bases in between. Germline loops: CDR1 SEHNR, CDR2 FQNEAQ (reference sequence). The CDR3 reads CASTPLYQETQYF. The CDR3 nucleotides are TGTGCCAGCACCCCTTTGTACCAAGAGACCCAGTACTTC.

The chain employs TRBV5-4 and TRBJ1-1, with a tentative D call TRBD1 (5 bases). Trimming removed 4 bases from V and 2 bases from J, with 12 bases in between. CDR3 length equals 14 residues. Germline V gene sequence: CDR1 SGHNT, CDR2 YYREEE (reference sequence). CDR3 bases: TGTGCCAGCAGCCGGACGGGGGGAAACACTGAAGCTTTCTTT. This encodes CASSRTGGNTEAFF.